Below, one TCR beta chain is given with its context. These data are taken from a study of blood T cell repertoires in COVID-19. Study-level background: Italy, Spain and the United States were the sources of the convalescent and acute COVID-19 samples.

Germline V gene data show CDR1 as MDHEN and CDR2 as SYDVKM. J gave up 5 bases and V 2 bases, and 3 bases lay outside the gene matches. The CDR3 is 14 residues long. Methods used by the authors: Counts of nucleated cells, estimated from reference gene primer amplification, were obtained. The repertoire was sequenced with immunoSEQ multiplex PCR; TCRdb's copy has only in-frame clones and lacks some. V and J calls and clone size are given by that table; D and trimming were obtained from the DNA. The repertoire holds around 78,000 clones, with 85% to 90% as singletons. The receptor comes from a man between 65 and 85 years old with active or convalescent COVID-19. The specimen sequenced was peripheral blood. The chain couples TRBV28 to TRBJ1-1; TRBD1 matches at 9 bases. The chain's CDR3 is CASSLGTGRTEAFF. CDR3 bases: TGTGCCAGCAGTTTAGGGACAGGGAGAACTGAAGCTTTCTTT.